The 7 T cell receptor beta chains reported below all come from one sample, sequenced in a study of blood T cells in healthy people across ages. The use of a sample-barcoded 5' primer and a J-beta primer mix characterized a second PCR of roughly 7 to 11 cycles. MiXCR, run by TCRdb on the 5' RACE reads, gives a single entry per CDR3 protein. The sample includes hundreds of thousands of distinct CDR3 sequences, roughly three fifths seen only once; the top ten take about a quarter. Sequenced: blood. Receptors were obtained from a man aged 35 to 55 in good health.

This clonotype was found a few times. The chain carries TRBV7-2 and TRBJ2-7; D is unresolved. The V end was cut by 0 bases, the J end by 3 bases, with 15 bases between. The CDR3 spans 16 residues. CDR1 is SGHTA, CDR2 FQGNSA, per germline. CDR3 DNA sequence: TGTGCCAGCAGCTTAGCCTCGGTTAGAACCAACTACGAGCAGTACTTC. Amino acids: CASSLASVRTNYEQYF.

This clonotype was observed a few times. The chain is built from TRBV9 and TRBJ1-4, with D possibly matching TRBD1 (6 bases). Germline V gives CDR1 SGDLS, CDR2 YYNGEE. Trimming removed 4 bases at V and 8 bases at J, with 15 bases between. The CDR3 runs to 14 residues. This CDR3 is CASSQGQAEEKLFF. The CDR3, as DNA: TGTGCCAGCAGCCAGGGACAAGCGGAAGAAAAACTGTTTTTT. Full variable domain (outside the CDR3, taken from reference TRBV9 and TRBJ1-4): DSGVTQTPKHLITATGQRVTLRCSPRSGDLSVYWYQQSLDQGLQFLIQYYNGEERAKGNILERFSAQQFPDLHSELNLSSLELGDSALYFCASSQGQAEEKLFFGSGTQLSVL.

This clonotype was counted ten times or more. This chain links TRBV2 with TRBJ2-1, with TRBD2 as a possible D gene (5 bases). Germline values: CDR1 SNHLY, CDR2 FYNNEI. The CDR3 covers 14 residues. Trimming removed 7 bases at V and 3 bases at J, with 13 bases between. CDR3 nucleotides: TGTGCCAGCACCTTAAGGACTTACTACAATGAGCAGTTCTTC. Its protein is CASTLRTYYNEQFF.

J is TRBJ2-7 and V is TRBV7-2, with 16 bases aligning to TRBD2. The CDR3 spans 17 residues. The germline CDR1 and CDR2 sequences are SGHTA and FQGNSA. Trimming took 2 bases from V and 5 from J; bases not matched to a gene: 6. The CDR3 nucleotides are TGTGCCAGCAGCTTATTGGGACTAGCGGGAGGGCCCCACGAGCAGTACTTC. It yields the protein CASSLLGLAGGPHEQYF.

This clonotype was found once. For the CDR3, the DNA is TGTGCCAGCAGTGGGATCTGGGGGACTAGCGGGAGCTTAGGAAGCAATGAGCAGTTCTTC. It yields the protein CASSGIWGTSGSLGSNEQFF. The genes are TRBV2 and TRBJ2-1; TRBD2 matches at 14 bases. Germline assignment: CDR1 SNHLY and CDR2 FYNNEI. The J segment lost 6 bases and the V segment lost 4 bases, leaving 17 bases of the junction unmatched. The CDR3 length is 20 residues.

The chain links TRBV5-1 to TRBJ2-7, with 7 nucleotides matching TRBD1. The V segment lost 1 base and the J segment 2 bases; nucleotides outside the gene matches: 6. The length of the CDR3 is 15 residues. Germline-derived CDR1 and CDR2 are SGHRS and YFSETQ. Here the CDR3 reads CASSLTSGTAYEQYF. In DNA, the CDR3 is TGCGCCAGCAGCTTGACTTCGGGGACAGCCTACGAGCAGTACTTC.

This clonotype was found a few times. The rearrangement uses TRBV7-2 and TRBJ2-3; D may be TRBD2 (5 bases). V lost 4 bases, J lost 2 bases, and 10 bases lay in between. The CDR3 is 14 amino acids. Germline-derived CDR1 and CDR2 are SGHTA and FQGNSA. The DNA of the CDR3 is TGTGCCAGCAGCTCTATACTAGACACAGATACGCAGTATTTT. Amino acids: CASSSILDTDTQYF.